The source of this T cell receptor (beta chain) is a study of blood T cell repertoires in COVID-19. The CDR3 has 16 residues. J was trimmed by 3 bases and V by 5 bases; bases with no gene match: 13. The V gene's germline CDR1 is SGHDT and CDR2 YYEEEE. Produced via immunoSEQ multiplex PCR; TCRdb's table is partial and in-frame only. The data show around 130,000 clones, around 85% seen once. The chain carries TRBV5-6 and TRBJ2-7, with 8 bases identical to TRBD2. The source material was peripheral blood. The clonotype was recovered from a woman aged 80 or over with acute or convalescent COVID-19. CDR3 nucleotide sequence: TGTGCCAGCAGTCCCGGGACTAGGTTCAGAAGCTACGAGCAGTACTTC. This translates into CASSPGTRFRSYEQYF.